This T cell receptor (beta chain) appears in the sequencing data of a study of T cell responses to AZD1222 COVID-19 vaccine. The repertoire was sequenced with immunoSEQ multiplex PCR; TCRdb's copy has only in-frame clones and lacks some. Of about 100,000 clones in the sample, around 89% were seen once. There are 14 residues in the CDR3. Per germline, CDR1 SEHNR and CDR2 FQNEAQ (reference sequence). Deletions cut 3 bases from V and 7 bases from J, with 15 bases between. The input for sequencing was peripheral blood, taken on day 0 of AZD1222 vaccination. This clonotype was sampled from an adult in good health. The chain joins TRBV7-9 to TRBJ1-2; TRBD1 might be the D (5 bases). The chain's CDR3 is CASSFRGQGGGYTF. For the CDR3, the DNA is TGTGCCAGCAGCTTTCGAGGCCAGGGAGGTGGCTACACCTTC.